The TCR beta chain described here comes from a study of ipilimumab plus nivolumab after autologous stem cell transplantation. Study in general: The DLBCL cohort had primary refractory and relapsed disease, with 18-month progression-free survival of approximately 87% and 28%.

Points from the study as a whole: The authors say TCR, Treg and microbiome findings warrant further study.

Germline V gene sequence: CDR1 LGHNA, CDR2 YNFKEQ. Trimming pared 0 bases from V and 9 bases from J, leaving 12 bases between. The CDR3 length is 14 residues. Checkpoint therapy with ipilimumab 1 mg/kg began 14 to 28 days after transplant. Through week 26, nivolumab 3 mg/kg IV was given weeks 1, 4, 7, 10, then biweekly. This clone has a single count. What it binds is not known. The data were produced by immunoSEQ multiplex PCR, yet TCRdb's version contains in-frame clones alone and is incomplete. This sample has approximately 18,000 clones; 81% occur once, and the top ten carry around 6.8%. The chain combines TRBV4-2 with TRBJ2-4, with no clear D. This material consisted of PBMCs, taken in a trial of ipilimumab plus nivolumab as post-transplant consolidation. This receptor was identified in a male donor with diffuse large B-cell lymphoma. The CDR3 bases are TGTGCCAGCAGCCAAGAGGTTAATAGCATCATTCAGTACTTC. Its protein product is CASSQEVNSIIQYF.